This T cell receptor beta chain was profiled in a study of CD8+ T cells in alopecia areata. The sequencing template was cDNA reverse transcribed from extracted RNA. Repertoires were generated with immunoSEQ multiplex PCR, while TCRdb's copy carries only in-frame clones and drops some. The data hold about 180,000 clones, with roughly 46% observed a single time. The sample's treatment: oral pan-JAK inhibitor, 5-10 mg twice daily. The sequence derives from a human donor with alopecia areata. Sample: CD8+ T cells sorted from blood, taken at approximately week 51, from a patient treated with tofacitinib.

This chain's CDR3 is CASSLGENTEAFF. The CDR3 region has the DNA TGTGCCAGCAGCTTGGGAGAGAACACTGAAGCTTTCTTT. The chain has TRBV5-4 and TRBJ1-1; D unresolved. The CDR3 contains 13 residues. Trimming shortened V by 0 bases and J by 1 base, and 4 bases separated the two germline ends. Germline V gene lookup returns CDR1 SGHNT and CDR2 YYREEE (reference sequence).